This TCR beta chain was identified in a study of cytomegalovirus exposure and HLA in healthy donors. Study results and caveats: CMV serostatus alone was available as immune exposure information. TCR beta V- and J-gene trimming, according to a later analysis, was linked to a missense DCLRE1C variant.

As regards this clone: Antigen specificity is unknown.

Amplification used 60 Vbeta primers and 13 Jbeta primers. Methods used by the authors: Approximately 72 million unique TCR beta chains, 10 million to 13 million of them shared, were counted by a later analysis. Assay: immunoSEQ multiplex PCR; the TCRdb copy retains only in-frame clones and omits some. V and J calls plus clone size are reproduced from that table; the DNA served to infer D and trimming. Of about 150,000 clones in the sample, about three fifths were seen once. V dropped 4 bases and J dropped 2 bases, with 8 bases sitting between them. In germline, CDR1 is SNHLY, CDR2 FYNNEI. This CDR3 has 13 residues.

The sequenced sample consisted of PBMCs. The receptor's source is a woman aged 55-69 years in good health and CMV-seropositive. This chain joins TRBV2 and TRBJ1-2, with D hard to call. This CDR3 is CASSVVRNYGYTF. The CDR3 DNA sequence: TGTGCCAGCAGTGTGGTCAGAAACTATGGCTACACCTTC.